The 8 T cell receptor beta chains in this list originate from one sample, sequenced in a study of T cell repertoires in cytomegalovirus infection. TCRdb re-called the reads with MiXCR, one entry per CDR3 protein. The sample includes 560,000 or so distinct CDR3 sequences, approximately 16% of them seen just once. The sequencing input was CD8+ T cells from PBMCs. These receptor sequences come from a human donor in good health (CMV status not recorded). Some clones in this sample may be carry-over from other donors' samples.

In this sample, this clonotype turned up many times. The chain combines TRBV11-2 with TRBJ2-7; D remains ambiguous. Per the germline V gene, CDR1 is SGHAT and CDR2 is FQNNGV. This CDR3 is 12 amino acids long. V dropped 6 bases and J dropped 0 bases, with 6 bases sitting between them. CDR3 region: CASRSNSYEQYF. CDR3 sequence (DNA): TGTGCCAGCAGGAGTAACTCCTACGAGCAGTACTTC.

This clonotype came up many times. The chain employs TRBV7-3 and TRBJ2-2, with TRBD2 matching over 7 bases. CDR3 length: 17 residues. CDR1 and CDR2 (germline): SGHTA, FQGTGA. V shed 4 bases, J shed 3 bases, and the junction held 11 bases outside the gene matches. The CDR3 coding sequence is TGTGCCAGCAGCTCCCCTAGCGGAGCCGTGGACACCGGGGAGCTGTTTTTT. This encodes CASSSPSGAVDTGELFF. Full variable domain (remainder filled in from reference TRBV7-3 and TRBJ2-2): GAGVSQTPSNKVTEKGKYVELRCDPISGHTALYWYRQSLGQGPEFLIYFQGTGAADDSGLPNDRFFAVRPEGSVSTLKIQRTERGDSAVYLCASSSPSGAVDTGELFFGEGSRLTVL.

This clonotype was found many times. The chain joins TRBV10-3 to TRBJ1-3; D uncertain. V was pared by 0 bases and J by 0 bases, with 6 bases between. The CDR3 loop spans 15 amino acids. CDR1 and CDR2 (germline): ENHRY, SYGVKD. The CDR3 spells CAISESGSSGNTIYF. DNA for the CDR3: TGTGCCATCAGTGAGTCCGGCAGCTCTGGAAACACCATATATTTT.

V and J are TRBV5-1 and TRBJ1-4; no reliable D call. CDR3 length: 15 amino acids. Germline CDR1 SGHRS, CDR2 YFSETQ. Trimming cost V 4 bases and J 4 bases, with 14 bases left between them. The CDR3 loop reads CASSRESVLNEKLFF. CDR3 coding DNA: TGCGCCAGCAGCCGGGAATCAGTACTTAATGAAAAACTGTTTTTT.

This clonotype has a handful of counts. DNA for the CDR3: TGTGCCAGCAGTTACTCGACGGAGGCTTACTATGGCTACACCTTC. This encodes CASSYSTEAYYGYTF. This chain connects TRBV6-5 to TRBJ1-2, with D uncertain. V lost 0 bases and J 3 bases, leaving 11 bases between the germline ends. This CDR3 has 15 residues. Germline CDR1 is MNHEY and CDR2 is SVGAGI.

Many counts were recorded for this clonotype. The rearrangement joins TRBV4-1 to TRBJ1-1; no firm D call. Trimming took off 2 bases at V and 5 bases at J, with 15 bases between the two ends. CDR1 and CDR2 (germline): MGHRA, YSYEKL. CDR3 length: 15 residues. CDR3: CASSQRTGKFTEAFF. The DNA of the CDR3 is TGCGCCAGCAGCCAACGGACGGGCAAATTTACTGAAGCTTTCTTT.

This clonotype was counted at least ten times. The chain recombines TRBV20-1 with TRBJ2-5; 8 positions agree with TRBD1. V lost 2 bases and J lost 7; bases outside the gene matches: 15. CDR1 DFQATT and CDR2 SNEGSKA come from the germline V gene (reference sequence). This CDR3 spans 16 amino acids. For the CDR3, the DNA is TGCAGTGCTAGACAAAGGGGGTCAGGGGGCTCTGCGACCCAGTACTTC. It codes for CSARQRGSGGSATQYF.

In its sample, this clonotype was seen a few times. With a far larger clone one base away, a read error is the likely cause. V and J are TRBV7-6 and TRBJ1-5; D is ambiguous. The CDR3 is made up of 13 amino acids. CDR1 is SGHVS, CDR2 FNYEAQ, per germline. CDR3 region: CANSFGSNQPQHF. CDR3 DNA sequence: TGTGCCAACAGCTTCGGCAGCAATCAGCCCCAGCATTTT.